What follows are 14 T cell receptor beta chains derived from one specimen sequenced in a study of T cell responses to AZD1222 COVID-19 vaccine. This table comes from immunoSEQ multiplex PCR, and its TCRdb copy is limited to in-frame clones, with some not included. Of about 140,000 clones in the sample, 88% were seen once. This specimen consisted of peripheral blood, obtained 28 days after the second dose of the MenACWY control vaccine. These receptors were obtained from an adult who received the MenACWY meningococcal vaccine as a control.

The chain links TRBV19 to TRBJ2-2; possible D gene TRBD1, 5 bases. Germline-derived CDR1 and CDR2 are LNHDA and SQIVND (reference sequence). This CDR3 region has 16 residues. The V end lost 7 bases, the J end lost 5 bases, and 20 bases lay between the germline ends. CDR3 amino acids: CASNSYISDKTGELFF. In DNA form, the CDR3 reads TGTGCCAGTAACTCATATATATCGGACAAAACCGGGGAGCTGTTTTTT.

J is TRBJ1-1 and V is TRBV7-9; a possible D gene is TRBD1 (6 bases). CDR3 length equals 16 residues. Germline CDR1 is SEHNR and CDR2 is FQNEAQ (reference sequence). V lost 0 bases and J lost 4, with 15 bases in between. The CDR3 loop reads CASSLAPRGVGTEAFF. For the CDR3, the DNA is TGTGCCAGCAGCTTAGCTCCTAGGGGGGTGGGCACTGAAGCTTTCTTT.

The gene calls are TRBV5-1 and TRBJ2-3; no firm D call. V was clipped by 4 bases and J by 7 bases, with 7 bases between them. CDR3 size: 11 residues. Germline V gene sequence: CDR1 SGHRS, CDR2 YFSETQ. The CDR3 nucleotides are TGCGCCAGCAGCACAGAAAATACGCAGTATTTT. It yields the protein CASSTENTQYF.

The CDR3 DNA follows: TGTGCCAGCAGTTCCCCTTGGGGGCAAGGGGCCAACGTCCTGACTTTC. The encoded protein is CASSSPWGQGANVLTF. The V call is TRBV6-5, the J call TRBJ2-6; a weak D match, TRBD1 (6 bases). The CDR3 has 16 amino acids. V gave up 4 bases and J gave up 4 bases, with 14 bases separating them. Germline V lookup: CDR1 MNHEY, CDR2 SVGAGI.

The chain employs TRBV9 and TRBJ1-2; unclear D gene. The germline V and J ends were trimmed by 2 bases and 3 bases, with 14 bases remaining between them. Germline V gene sequence: CDR1 SGDLS, CDR2 YYNGEE. The CDR3 totals 15 residues. DNA for the CDR3: TGTGCCAGCAGCGTTGCCCCCATGGGTGACTATGGCTACACCTTC. Amino acids: CASSVAPMGDYGYTF.

CDR3 bases: TGTGCCAGCAGCTCCGGGGGCGTATATGAAAAACTGTTTTTT. Protein sequence: CASSSGGVYEKLFF. The chain has TRBV7-9 and TRBJ1-4; TRBD1 is a possible D gene (6 bases). Trimming shortened V by 4 bases and J by 6 bases, and 12 bases separated the two germline ends. The germline gives CDR1 SEHNR, CDR2 FQNEAQ (reference sequence). This CDR3 contains 14 residues.

This clone has a handful of counts. The CDR3 nucleotides are TGTGCCATCAGTACTAGCGGGGGCCAAGAGACCCAGTACTTC. This translates into CAISTSGGQETQYF. The rearrangement links TRBV10-3 to TRBJ2-5, with 11 bases identical to TRBD2. V dropped 5 bases and J dropped 1; count of bases not matched to a gene: 0. Germline V gene lookup returns CDR1 ENHRY and CDR2 SYGVKD. The CDR3 runs to 14 residues.

The V and J genes are TRBV11-2 and TRBJ1-1; D possibly corresponds to TRBD1 (6 bases). The CDR3 extends over 15 amino acids. V was shortened by 4 bases and J by 4 bases, with 16 bases between the two germline ends. Germline V gene lookup returns CDR1 SGHAT and CDR2 FQNNGV. The CDR3, as DNA: TGTGCCAGCAGCTCAGCGGTGAGGGGGGGCACTGAAGCTTTCTTT. Protein sequence: CASSSAVRGGTEAFF.

The rearrangement joins TRBV7-2 to TRBJ2-3; 7 bases match TRBD1. This CDR3 comprises 15 residues. V gave up 5 bases and J gave up 1 base; unmatched junction bases: 6. CDR1 and CDR2 from the germline V gene are SGHTA and FQGNSA. The DNA for the CDR3 is TGTGCCAGCAGCGCGGACAGGATACGCACAGATACGCAGTATTTT. Its translation: CASSADRIRTDTQYF.

This chain's CDR3 is CASSKGRQALHSPLHF. The CDR3 DNA sequence: TGTGCCAGCAGCAAGGGAAGACAGGCCCTTCATTCACCCCTCCACTTT. The chain combines TRBV21-1 with TRBJ1-6; TRBD1 is the table's D call and was not checked against the DNA. TRBV21-1 is flagged as a pseudogene. This CDR3 spans 16 amino acids.

This clone has only a few counts. The V gene is TRBV6-4, the J gene TRBJ2-2; D might be TRBD1 (5 bases). V was shortened by 0 bases and J by 3 bases, with 11 bases between the two germline ends. The CDR3 has 16 amino acids. Germline CDR1 MRHNA, CDR2 SNTAGT. The CDR3 loop reads CASSDSTLGDTGELFF. The CDR3 region has the DNA TGTGCCAGCAGTGACTCTACGTTAGGGGACACCGGGGAGCTGTTTTTT.

This chain joins TRBV2 and TRBJ1-6, with 9 nucleotides matching TRBD1. The germline CDR1 and CDR2 sequences are SNHLY and FYNNEI. V lost 8 bases to trimming and J lost 7 bases; unmatched junction nucleotides: 6. The CDR3 is 14 amino acids. The CDR3 DNA is TGTGCCAGCTCCGGGACAGGGTACAATTCACCCCTCCACTTT. As protein: CASSGTGYNSPLHF.

This clone was recorded only once. This sequence joins TRBV6-5 and TRBJ1-2, with D maybe TRBD1 (5 bases). Germline V CDR1 and CDR2: MNHEY, SVGAGI. The V end was cut by 7 bases, the J end by 5 bases, with 11 bases between. The CDR3 is 12 residues long. For the CDR3, the DNA is TGTGCCAGCACACCGGGACCGTATGGCTACACCTTC. Its translation is CASTPGPYGYTF.

The chain combines TRBV6-5 with TRBJ1-2; tentatively, D is TRBD1 (6 bases). The CDR3 consists of 13 residues. The germline V gene has CDR1 MNHEY and CDR2 SVGAGI. Trimming took 10 bases from V and 6 from J, leaving 18 bases between them. CDR3 amino acids: CATLPRGRDGYTF. CDR3 nucleotides: TGTGCCACCCTGCCGAGGGGGAGAGATGGCTACACCTTC.